A selection of T cell receptor beta chains follows, all from one sample in a study of blood T cell repertoires in COVID-19. Generated by immunoSEQ multiplex PCR, the TCRdb table keeps only in-frame clones and is missing some. The table shows more than 250,000 clones, with approximately 90% occurring only once. Sequences were obtained from PBMCs or T cells enriched from blood (not recorded which). The source is a woman aged 25-40 years who had recovered from COVID-19. CDR3s include the opening cysteine and the closing phenylalanine or tryptophan. The D gene is left open where the match is weak. Clone size is stated in some rows and not others, as once, few, many or a class when expanded.

V gene	clone size	D gene	J gene	CDR3 protein	CDR3 DNA
TRBV3-1/TRBV3-2	NA	TRBD1	TRBJ2-7	CASSRRGQGGFTQYF	TGTGCCAGCAGCAGACGGGGACAGGGTGGTTTTACGCAGTACTTC
TRBV6-5	NA	NA	TRBJ2-7	CASSVYEQYF	TGTGCCAGCAGCGTCTACGAGCAGTACTTC
TRBV5-1	NA	NA	TRBJ2-5	CASSMGQNQETQYF	TGCGCCAGCAGCATGGGTCAGAACCAAGAGACCCAGTACTTC
TRBV6-6	NA	TRBD1	TRBJ2-7	CASSSGQGRSYEQYF	TGTGCCAGCAGTTCCGGACAGGGGCGAAGCTACGAGCAGTACTTC
TRBV3-1/TRBV3-2	NA	TRBD1	TRBJ1-5	CASSRDRDQPQHF	TGTGCCAGCAGCCGAGACAGGGATCAGCCCCAGCATTTT
TRBV30	NA	NA	TRBJ1-1	CAWIEDIGMFTEAFF	TGTGCCTGGATTGAGGACATTGGGATGTTCACTGAAGCTTTCTTT
TRBV6-2/TRBV6-3	once	TRBD2	TRBJ2-5	CASSLIPGLAGGQETQYF	TGTGCCAGCAGTCTAATCCCCGGACTAGCGGGGGGTCAAGAGACCCAGTACTTC
TRBV19	NA	TRBD2	TRBJ2-7	CASSIVDSGAVEQYF	TGTGCCAGTAGTATAGTGGATAGCGGGGCGGTCGAGCAGTACTTC
TRBV30	many	NA	TRBJ1-1	CAWSVLLGMNTEAFF	TGTGCCTGGAGTGTACTTCTCGGTATGAACACTGAAGCTTTCTTT
TRBV9	NA	NA	TRBJ1-4	CASSADGTEEREKLFF	TGTGCCAGCAGCGCCGACGGGACTGAGGAACGGGAAAAACTGTTTTTT
TRBV2	NA	NA	TRBJ2-5	CAGGLKETQYF	TGTGCCGGCGGTTTAAAAGAGACCCAGTACTTC
TRBV7-6	once	NA	TRBJ2-5	CASSLHRYQETQYF	TGTGCCAGCAGCCTACACAGGTACCAAGAGACCCAGTACTTC
TRBV19	once	NA	TRBJ1-2	CASSIEESRGYTF	TGTGCCAGTAGTATAGAAGAATCGCGGGGCTACACCTTC
TRBV7-9	NA	NA	TRBJ1-1	CASSLAFWRGTEAFF	TGTGCCAGCAGCTTAGCGTTCTGGCGGGGCACTGAAGCTTTCTTT
TRBV19	NA	TRBD1	TRBJ1-5	CASSPGQGVFIQPQHF	TGTGCCAGTAGTCCGGGACAGGGGGTTTTTATTCAGCCCCAGCATTTT
TRBV4-3	NA	NA	TRBJ2-3	CASSQESAGFDTDTQYF	TGCGCCAGCAGCCAAGAATCCGCAGGGTTCGACACAGATACGCAGTATTTT
TRBV2	NA	NA	TRBJ2-7	CASSEQGNTYEQYF	TGTGCCAGCAGTGAACAGGGGAATACTTACGAGCAGTACTTC
TRBV15	NA	NA	TRBJ1-2	CATSRDRQGGYTF	TGTGCCACCAGCAGAGACAGGCAGGGTGGCTACACCTTC
TRBV24-1	NA	TRBD1	TRBJ1-2	CATSDTSTGIYGYTF	TGTGCCACCAGTGATACCTCGACAGGGATCTATGGCTACACCTTC
TRBV29-1	NA	NA	TRBJ1-1	CSVVGGTEAFF	TGCAGCGTTGTAGGGGGAACTGAAGCTTTCTTT
TRBV19	NA	TRBD1	TRBJ1-2	CASSIDLSGQMNYGYTF	TGTGCCAGTAGTATAGATCTATCGGGACAGATGAACTATGGCTACACCTTC
TRBV11-3	NA	TRBD1	TRBJ1-1	CARLGQGGTEAFF	TGTGCCAGACTGGGACAGGGGGGCACTGAAGCTTTCTTT
TRBV29-1	once	NA	TRBJ1-1	CSGKEVSVTEAFF	TGCAGCGGAAAAGAGGTCTCCGTGACTGAAGCTTTCTTT
TRBV5-1	NA	NA	TRBJ1-4	CASSLGQASTEKLFF	TGCGCCAGCAGCTTGGGACAGGCGTCCACTGAAAAACTGTTTTTT
TRBV6-5	NA	TRBD1	TRBJ1-4	CASSYGTGEWEKLFF	TGTGCCAGCAGTTACGGGACAGGGGAGTGGGAAAAACTGTTTTTT
TRBV12-3/TRBV12-4	NA	NA	TRBJ2-7	CASSWRGHYEQYF	TGTGCCAGCAGTTGGAGGGGGCACTACGAGCAGTACTTC
TRBV7-8	NA	NA	TRBJ1-3	CASSLALDILRSSSGNTIYF	TGTGCCAGCAGCTTAGCGCTGGACATCCTACGGTCGAGCTCTGGAAACACCATATATTTT
TRBV6-2/TRBV6-3	NA	TRBD2	TRBJ2-2	CASSSPTLAGGPSTGELFF	TGTGCCAGCAGTTCCCCAACGCTAGCGGGGGGGCCGAGCACCGGGGAGCTGTTTTTT
TRBV5-4	NA	TRBD1	TRBJ1-1	CASSLSRGLFSEAFF	TGTGCCAGCAGCTTGAGCAGGGGGCTTTTTTCTGAAGCTTTCTTT
TRBV4-3	NA	TRBD1	TRBJ1-1	CASSQETGSEAFF	TGCGCCAGCAGCCAAGAGACAGGGAGTGAAGCTTTCTTT
TRBV9	NA	NA	TRBJ2-1	CASRADDYNEQFF	TGTGCCAGCAGGGCGGATGACTACAATGAGCAGTTCTTC
TRBV3-1/TRBV3-2	NA	TRBD1	TRBJ1-5	CASSQVGTRDRVDQPQHF	TGTGCCAGCAGCCAAGTGGGGACCCGGGACAGGGTGGATCAGCCCCAGCATTTT
TRBV27	NA	NA	TRBJ2-3	CASSFWGASTDTQYF	TGTGCCAGCAGTTTTTGGGGAGCTAGCACAGATACGCAGTATTTT
TRBV7-2	NA	TRBD2	TRBJ2-1	CASSPSLAGGYNEQFF	TGTGCCAGCAGCCCTTCACTAGCGGGGGGCTACAATGAGCAGTTCTTC
TRBV5-1	NA	NA	TRBJ1-3	CASSFSTQKGNTIYF	TGCGCCAGCAGCTTTTCCACACAGAAAGGAAACACCATATATTTT
TRBV10-2	NA	TRBD1	TRBJ1-5	CASTAGTGVVGNQPQHF	TGCGCCAGCACCGCCGGGACAGGGGTTGTGGGCAATCAGCCCCAGCATTTT
TRBV10-3	NA	TRBD1	TRBJ1-2	CAISGQGVDGYTF	TGTGCCATCAGTGGACAGGGGGTGGATGGCTACACCTTC
TRBV2	NA	NA	TRBJ1-2	CASSVGSRGGYTF	TGTGCCAGCAGTGTTGGGTCTAGGGGGGGCTACACCTTC
TRBV6-2/TRBV6-3	NA	NA	TRBJ1-2	CASSPGRAYGYTF	TGTGCCAGCAGTCCGGGCAGGGCCTATGGCTACACCTTC
TRBV4-1	NA	TRBD1	TRBJ1-2	CASSHLDRANYGYTF	TGCGCCAGCAGCCACCTGGACAGGGCTAACTATGGCTACACCTTC